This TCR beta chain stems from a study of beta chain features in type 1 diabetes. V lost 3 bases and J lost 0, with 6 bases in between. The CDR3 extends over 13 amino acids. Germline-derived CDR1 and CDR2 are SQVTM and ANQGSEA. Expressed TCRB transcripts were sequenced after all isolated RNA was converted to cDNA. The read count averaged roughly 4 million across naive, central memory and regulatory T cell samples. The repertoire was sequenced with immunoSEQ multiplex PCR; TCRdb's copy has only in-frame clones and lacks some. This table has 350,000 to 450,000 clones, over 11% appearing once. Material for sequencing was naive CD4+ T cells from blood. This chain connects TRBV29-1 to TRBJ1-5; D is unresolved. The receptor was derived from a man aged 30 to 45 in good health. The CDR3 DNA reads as TGCAGCGTTGAGGACGGTAGCAATCAGCCCCAGCATTTT. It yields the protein CSVEDGSNQPQHF.